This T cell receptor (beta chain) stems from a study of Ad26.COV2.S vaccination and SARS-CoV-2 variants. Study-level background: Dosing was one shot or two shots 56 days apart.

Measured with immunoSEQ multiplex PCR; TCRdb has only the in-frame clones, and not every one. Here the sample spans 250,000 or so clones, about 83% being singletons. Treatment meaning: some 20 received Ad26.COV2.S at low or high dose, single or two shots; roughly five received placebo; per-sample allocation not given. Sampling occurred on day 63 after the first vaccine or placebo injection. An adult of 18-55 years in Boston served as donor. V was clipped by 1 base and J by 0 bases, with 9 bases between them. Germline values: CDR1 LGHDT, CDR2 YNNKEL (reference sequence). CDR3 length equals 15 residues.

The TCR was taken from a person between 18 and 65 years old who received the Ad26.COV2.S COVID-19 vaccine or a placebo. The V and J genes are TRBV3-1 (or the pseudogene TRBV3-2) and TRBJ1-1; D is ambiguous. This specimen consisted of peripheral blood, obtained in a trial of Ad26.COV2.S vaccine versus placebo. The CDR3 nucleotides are TGTGCCAGCAGCCAAGGTGCCGGGTTGAACACTGAAGCTTTCTTT. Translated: CASSQGAGLNTEAFF.